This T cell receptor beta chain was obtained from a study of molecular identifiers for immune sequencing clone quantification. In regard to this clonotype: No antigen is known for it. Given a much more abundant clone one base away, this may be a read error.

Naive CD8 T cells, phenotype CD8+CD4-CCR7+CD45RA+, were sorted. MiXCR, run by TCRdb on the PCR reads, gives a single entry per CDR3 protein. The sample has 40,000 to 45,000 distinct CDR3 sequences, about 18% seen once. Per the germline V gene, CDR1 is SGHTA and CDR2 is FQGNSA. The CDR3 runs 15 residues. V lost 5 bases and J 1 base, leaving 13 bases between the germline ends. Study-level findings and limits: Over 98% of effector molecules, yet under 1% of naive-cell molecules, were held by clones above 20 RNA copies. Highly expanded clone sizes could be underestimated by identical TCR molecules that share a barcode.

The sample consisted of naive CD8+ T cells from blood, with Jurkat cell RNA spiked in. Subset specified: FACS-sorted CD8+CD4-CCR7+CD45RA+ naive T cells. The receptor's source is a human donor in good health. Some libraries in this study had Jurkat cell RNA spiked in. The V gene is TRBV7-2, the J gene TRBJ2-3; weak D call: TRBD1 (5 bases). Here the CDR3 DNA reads TGTGCCAGCAGCATCTCTGGGGCAGGCACAGATACGCAGTATTTT. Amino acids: CASSISGAGTDTQYF.